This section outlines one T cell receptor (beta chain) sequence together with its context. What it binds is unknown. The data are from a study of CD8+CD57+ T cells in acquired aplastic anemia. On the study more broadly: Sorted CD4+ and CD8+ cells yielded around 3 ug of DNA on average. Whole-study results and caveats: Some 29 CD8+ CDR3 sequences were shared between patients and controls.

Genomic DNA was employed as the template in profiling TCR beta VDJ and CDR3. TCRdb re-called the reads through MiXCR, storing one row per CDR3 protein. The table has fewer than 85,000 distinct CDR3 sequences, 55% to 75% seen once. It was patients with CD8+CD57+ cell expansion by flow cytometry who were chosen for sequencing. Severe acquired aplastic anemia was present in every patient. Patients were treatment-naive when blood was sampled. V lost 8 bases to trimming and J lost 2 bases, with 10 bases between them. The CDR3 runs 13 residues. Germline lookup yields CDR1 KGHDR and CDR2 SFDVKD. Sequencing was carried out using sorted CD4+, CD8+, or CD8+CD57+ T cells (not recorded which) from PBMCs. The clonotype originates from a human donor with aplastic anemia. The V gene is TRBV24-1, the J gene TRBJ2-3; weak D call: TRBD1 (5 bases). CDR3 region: CATKDRNTDTQYF. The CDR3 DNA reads TGTGCCACCAAAGACAGAAACACAGATACGCAGTATTTT.